This section outlines one T cell receptor beta chain sequence together with its context. The assay was immunoSEQ multiplex PCR, and TCRdb's table has in-frame clones only and misses some. The sample consists of approximately 130,000 clones, roughly 95% of them appearing once. CDR3 length equals 13 residues. Germline V gene lookup returns CDR1 LNHDA and CDR2 SQIVND (reference sequence). V was clipped by 3 bases and J by 5 bases; unmatched bases: 1. This entry belongs to a study of T cell changes during pregnancy in multiple sclerosis. The source is a female donor with multiple sclerosis, enrolled in a pregnancy study. The specimen was peripheral blood, collected after pregnancy. V gene TRBV19 combines with J gene TRBJ2-3, with 8 bases lining up with TRBD2. CDR3 bases: TGTGCCAGTAGTATCCTAGCGGGAGATACGCAGTATTTT. Amino acid sequence: CASSILAGDTQYF.